In this sample, the clone carrying this T cell receptor (beta chain) is medium-sized. What it binds is unknown. With 60 Vbeta and 13 Jbeta primers, the PCR was carried out. Only in-frame clones appear in the TCRdb table, and some are missing; sequencing was by immunoSEQ multiplex PCR. The table includes roughly 120,000 clones, 15% to 19% detected once. The CDR3 totals 15 residues. V lost 1 base, J lost 3 bases, and 10 bases lay in between. The germline CDR1 and CDR2 sequences are MGHRA and YSYEKL. This sample is drawn from a study of cytomegalovirus exposure and HLA in healthy donors. General study results and limits: Upon later analysis, HLA-associated TCR beta chains proved more clonally expanded than other, equally common chains.

The source is a woman aged 18-35 years in good health and CMV-seronegative. Sequencing used PBMCs. The chain has TRBV4-1 and TRBJ2-1; the D gene is possibly TRBD2 (6 bases). The CDR3 DNA reads as TGCGCCAGCAGCCAAGGACTAGGGGACTACAATGAGCAGTTCTTC. Amino acids: CASSQGLGDYNEQFF.